The text below deals with one T cell receptor beta chain. Its antigen is currently not known. Per-base qualities were not stored, and no clone one base away is much larger. The data stem from a study of technical replicates of blood from a handful of donors (dated by TCRdb to about 2017). Receptor amplification or capture employed the immunoSEQ multiplex PCR assay. This is the immuneACCESS table as TCRdb keeps it, with only in-frame sequences that have V and J called. A part of the clones is gone; compared with another copy, unresolved V genes explain less than half, and the rest is unexplained. Here the sample has about 70,000 clones; roughly 92% occur a single time. Clones ranked in the top ten supply 0.4% to 0.45% of the sample. CDR1 and CDR2 were assigned from the germline V gene as MDHEN and SYDVKM. Germline trimming amounts to 7 bases on V and 7 bases on J, with 7 as the count of junction bases outside the gene matches. The CDR3 runs 14 residues from the cysteine to the phenylalanine. Only the CDR3 part of the read is kept: 42 bases, read in frame from the first base.

This receptor was identified in a human donor in good health. This receptor chain uses TRBV28 and TRBJ2-4; a stretch of 10 junction bases matches TRBD2. Sequencing used T cells isolated from PBMCs. The CDR3 corresponds to CASISPAGGNIQYF. At the DNA level, the sequence is TGTGCCAGCATCTCCCCAGCGGGGGGGAACATTCAGTACTTC.